This paragraph reports one T cell receptor beta chain. Antigen specificity is unknown. These data belong to a study of CD8 T cells in Susac syndrome. CD8+ and CD4+ T cells from blood underwent TCR beta sequencing, which was carried out in a high-throughput format. Negative isolation was applied to CD8+ and CD4+ T cells, and FACS enrichment was applied to TEMRA cells. Trimming cost V 2 bases and J 4 bases, with 20 bases left between them. The CDR3 runs to 17 residues. Germline assignment: CDR1 LNHDA and CDR2 SQIVND (reference sequence). Findings of the study overall: A relatively small number of individuals underwent TCR sequencing and HLA analysis.

RNA totalling roughly 0.45 to 1 ug underwent reverse transcription with random hexamers. Across 54 Vbeta and 13 Jbeta, TCR beta CDR3 was amplified with immunoSEQ multiplex PCR. TCRdb called the immunoSEQ multiplex PCR reads again in MiXCR, with one record for every CDR3 protein. This sample yields some 300,000 distinct CDR3 sequences, of which about 88% are seen a single time; around 0.18% belongs to the top ten. The clonotype was recovered from a human donor with multiple sclerosis. Sequencing input: CD8+ T cells from PBMCs. The rearrangement joins TRBV19 to TRBJ2-5; D might be TRBD2 (5 bases). The CDR3 bases are TGTGCCAGTAGTATAAGGAGTTCCGGGCTCCGGGGAGAGACCCAGTACTTC. Translated: CASSIRSSGLRGETQYF. Full variable domain (rest looked up from reference TRBV19 and TRBJ2-5): DGGITQSPKYLFRKEGQNVTLSCEQNLNHDAMYWYRQDPGQGLRLIYYSQIVNDFQKGDIAEGYSVSREKKESFPLTVTSAQKNPTAFYLCASSIRSSGLRGETQYFGPGTRLLVL.